The clone carrying this T cell receptor beta chain has ten or more counts. Its matching antigen is unknown. The data stem from a study of CD8 T cells in ankylosing spondylitis. Study-wide points: In ankylosing spondylitis patients, matched synovial fluid reportedly showed significant enrichment of disease-linked clones.

TCRdb reanalysed the 5' RACE reads using MiXCR and keeps one entry per CDR3 protein. The sample lists more than 35,000 distinct CDR3 sequences, 2.5% to 3.5% occurring once. This clonotype was obtained from a male donor with ankylosing spondylitis or in good health (not recorded which). The sample consisted of blood, either unsorted or a sorted T cell fraction (not recorded which).

The CDR3 DNA is TGTGCCAGCAGCGCGGGGACATTTAACGGGGAGCTGTTTTTT. Protein: CASSAGTFNGELFF. This chain links TRBV9 with TRBJ2-2; TRBD1 might be the D (6 bases). V lost 3 bases and J lost 7, with 13 bases in between. Germline assignment: CDR1 SGDLS and CDR2 YYNGEE. The CDR3 is made up of 14 amino acids.